Listed below are T cell receptor beta chains from one sample, sequenced in a study of blood T cell repertoires in COVID-19. Sequenced by immunoSEQ multiplex PCR; TCRdb stores in-frame clones only, minus some. The table includes approximately 500,000 clones, 89% detected once. The source material was peripheral blood. The origin of the receptors is a man aged 18 to 30 with COVID-19, enrolled during active disease. CDR3s leave out the opening cysteine and the closing phenylalanine or tryptophan. Fields, in order: V gene, CDR3 protein.

>TRBV30
AWRKAGNTEAF
>TRBV30
AWSVLAGGEQF
>TRBV7-9
ASSTAEYEQY
>TRBV24-1
ATSDLLANTDTQY
>TRBV7-9
ASSATGTYEQY
>TRBV6-5
ASSSLGTLNQPQH
>TRBV19
ASSEGFYGYT
>TRBV6-6
ASSLLGSGRIYTGELF
>TRBV2
ASVNRDFGSPLH
>TRBV28
ASSLSQGSWTNEKLF
>TRBV9
ASSGRDSSYNEQF
>TRBV3-1/TRBV3-2
ASSLSSEAF
>TRBV29-1
SVDSPGLAGGPYEQY